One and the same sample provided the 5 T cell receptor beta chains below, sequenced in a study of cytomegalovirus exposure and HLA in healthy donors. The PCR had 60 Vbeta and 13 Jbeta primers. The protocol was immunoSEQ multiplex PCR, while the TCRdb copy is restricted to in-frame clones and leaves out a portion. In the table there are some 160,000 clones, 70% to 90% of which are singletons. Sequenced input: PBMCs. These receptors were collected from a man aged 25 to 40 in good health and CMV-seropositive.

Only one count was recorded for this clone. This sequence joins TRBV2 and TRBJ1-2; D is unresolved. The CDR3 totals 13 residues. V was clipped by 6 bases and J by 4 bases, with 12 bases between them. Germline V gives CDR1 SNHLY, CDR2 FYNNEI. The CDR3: CASSSGGAYGYTF. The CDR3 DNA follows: TGTGCCAGCAGCAGTGGCGGCGCCTATGGCTACACCTTC.

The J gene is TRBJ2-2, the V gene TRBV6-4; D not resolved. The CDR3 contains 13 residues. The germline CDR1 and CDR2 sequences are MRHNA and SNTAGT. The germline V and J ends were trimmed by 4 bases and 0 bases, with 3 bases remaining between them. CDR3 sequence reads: CASSAPNTGELFF. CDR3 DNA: TGTGCCAGCAGTGCTCCGAACACCGGGGAGCTGTTTTTT.

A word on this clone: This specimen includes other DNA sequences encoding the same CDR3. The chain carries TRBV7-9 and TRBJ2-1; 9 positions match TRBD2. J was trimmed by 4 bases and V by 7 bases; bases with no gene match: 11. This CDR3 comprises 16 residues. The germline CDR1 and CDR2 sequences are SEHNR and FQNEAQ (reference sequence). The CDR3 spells CASTTTSGDFYNEQFF. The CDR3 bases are TGTGCCAGCACCACGACTAGCGGAGACTTTTACAATGAGCAGTTCTTC.

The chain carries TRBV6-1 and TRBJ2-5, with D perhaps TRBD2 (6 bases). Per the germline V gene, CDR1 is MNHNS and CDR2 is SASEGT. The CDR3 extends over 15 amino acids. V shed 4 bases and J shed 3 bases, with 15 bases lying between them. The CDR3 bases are TGTGCCAGCAGTGGGACGGGAGCGGGTGAAGAGACCCAGTACTTC. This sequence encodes CASSGTGAGEETQYF.

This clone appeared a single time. CDR3 nucleotides: TGCGCCAGCAGCCAAGGGGGGGGGACAGATACGCAGTATTTT. Its protein is CASSQGGGTDTQYF. The chain joins TRBV4-1 to TRBJ2-3; 7 bases are shared with TRBD2. CDR3 length: 14 amino acids. Germline CDR1 MGHRA, CDR2 YSYEKL. The junction had 1 base not matched to a gene; V was cut back by 1 base and J by 3 bases.